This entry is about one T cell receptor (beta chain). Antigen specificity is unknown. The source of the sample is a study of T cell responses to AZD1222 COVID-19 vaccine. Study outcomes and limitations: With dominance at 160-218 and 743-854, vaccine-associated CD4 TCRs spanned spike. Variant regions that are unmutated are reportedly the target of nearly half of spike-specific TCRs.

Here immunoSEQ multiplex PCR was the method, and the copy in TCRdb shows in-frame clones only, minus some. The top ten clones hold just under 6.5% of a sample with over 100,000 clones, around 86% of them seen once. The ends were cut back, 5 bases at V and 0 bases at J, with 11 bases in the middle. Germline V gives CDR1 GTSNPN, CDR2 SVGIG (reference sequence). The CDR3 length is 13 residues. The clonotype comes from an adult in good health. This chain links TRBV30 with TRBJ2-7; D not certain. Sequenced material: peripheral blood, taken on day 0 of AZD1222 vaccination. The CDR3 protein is CAWSGLSSYEQYF. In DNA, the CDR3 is TGTGCCTGGTCAGGTCTTAGCTCCTACGAGCAGTACTTC.